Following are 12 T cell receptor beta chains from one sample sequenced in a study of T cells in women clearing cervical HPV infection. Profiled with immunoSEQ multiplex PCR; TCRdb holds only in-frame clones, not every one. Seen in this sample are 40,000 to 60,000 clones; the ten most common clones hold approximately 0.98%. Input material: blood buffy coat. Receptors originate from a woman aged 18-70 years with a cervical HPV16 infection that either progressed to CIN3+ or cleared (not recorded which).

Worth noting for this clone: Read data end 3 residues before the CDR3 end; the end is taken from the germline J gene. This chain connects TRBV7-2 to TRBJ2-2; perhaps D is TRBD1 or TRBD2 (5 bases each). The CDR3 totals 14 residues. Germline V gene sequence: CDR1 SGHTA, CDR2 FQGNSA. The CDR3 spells CASSSVEGLSPLFF. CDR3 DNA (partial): TGTGCCAGCAGCTCTGTTGAGGGGCTTTCACCG. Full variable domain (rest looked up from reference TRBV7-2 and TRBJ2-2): GAGVSQSPSNKVTEKGKDVELRCDPISGHTALYWYRQSLGQGLEFLIYFQGNSAPDKSGLPSDRFSAERTGGSVSTLTIQRTQQEDSAVYLCASSSVEGLSPLFFGEGSRLTVL.

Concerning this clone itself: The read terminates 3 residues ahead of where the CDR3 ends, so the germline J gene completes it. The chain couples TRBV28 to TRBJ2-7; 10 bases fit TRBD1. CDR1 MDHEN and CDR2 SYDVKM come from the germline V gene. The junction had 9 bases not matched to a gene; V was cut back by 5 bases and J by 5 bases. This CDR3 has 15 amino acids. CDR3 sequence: CASSRRGTGVDEQYF. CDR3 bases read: TGTGCCAGCAGTCGGCGAGGGACAGGGGTGGACGAG.

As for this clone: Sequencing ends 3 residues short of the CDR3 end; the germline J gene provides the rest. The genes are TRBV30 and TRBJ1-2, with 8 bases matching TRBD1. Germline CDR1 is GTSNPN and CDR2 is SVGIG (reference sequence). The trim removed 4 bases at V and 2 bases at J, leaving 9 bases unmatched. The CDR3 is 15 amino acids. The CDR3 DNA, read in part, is TGTGCCTGGAATAGGGGACAGGTCAGAAACTATGGC. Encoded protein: CAWNRGQVRNYG. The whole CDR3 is CAWNRGQVRNYGYTF.

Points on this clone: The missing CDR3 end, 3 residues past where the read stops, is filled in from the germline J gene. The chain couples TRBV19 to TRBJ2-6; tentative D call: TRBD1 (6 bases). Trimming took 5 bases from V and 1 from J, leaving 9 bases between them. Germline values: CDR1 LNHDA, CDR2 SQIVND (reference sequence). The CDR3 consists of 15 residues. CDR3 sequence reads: CASSLQGSGANVLTF. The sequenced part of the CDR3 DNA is TGTGCCAGTAGTTTACAGGGTTCTGGGGCCAACGTC.

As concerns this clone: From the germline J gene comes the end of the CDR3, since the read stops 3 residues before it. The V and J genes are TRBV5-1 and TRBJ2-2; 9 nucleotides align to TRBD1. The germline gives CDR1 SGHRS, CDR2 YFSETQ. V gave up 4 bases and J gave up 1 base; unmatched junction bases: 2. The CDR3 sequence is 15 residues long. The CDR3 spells CASSGGQGNTGELFF. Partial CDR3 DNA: TGCGCCAGCAGCGGGGGACAGGGGAACACCGGGGAG.

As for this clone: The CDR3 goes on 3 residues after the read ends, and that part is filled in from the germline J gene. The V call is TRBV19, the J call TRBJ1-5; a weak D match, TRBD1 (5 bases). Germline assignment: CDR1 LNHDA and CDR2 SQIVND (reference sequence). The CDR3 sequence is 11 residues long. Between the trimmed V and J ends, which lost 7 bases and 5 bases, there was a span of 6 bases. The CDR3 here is CASIGDQPQHF. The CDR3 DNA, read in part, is TGTGCCAGTATAGGGGATCAGCCC.

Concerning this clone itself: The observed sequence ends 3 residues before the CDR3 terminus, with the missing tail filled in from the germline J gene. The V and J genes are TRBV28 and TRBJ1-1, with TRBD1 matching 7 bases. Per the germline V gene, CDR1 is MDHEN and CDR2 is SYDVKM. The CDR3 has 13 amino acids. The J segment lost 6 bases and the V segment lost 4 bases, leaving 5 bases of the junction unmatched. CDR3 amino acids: CASSYQGVAEAFF. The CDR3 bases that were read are TGTGCCAGCAGTTACCAGGGGGTAGCTGAA. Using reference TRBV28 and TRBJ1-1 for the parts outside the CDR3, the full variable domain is DVKVTQSSRYLVKRTGEKVFLECVQDMDHENMFWYRQDPGLGLRLIYFSYDVKMKEKGDIPEGYSVSREKKERFSLILESASTNQTSMYLCASSYQGVAEAFFGQGTRLTVV.

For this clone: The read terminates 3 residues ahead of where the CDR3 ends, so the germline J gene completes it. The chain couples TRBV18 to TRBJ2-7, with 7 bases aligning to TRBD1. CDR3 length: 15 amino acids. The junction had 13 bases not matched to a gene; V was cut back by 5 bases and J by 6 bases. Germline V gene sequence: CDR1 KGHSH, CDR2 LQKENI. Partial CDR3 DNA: TGTGCCAGCTCATCTCTAGGGGGCGGCTTCAGCGAG. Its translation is CASSSLGGGFSE. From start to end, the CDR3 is CASSSLGGGFSEQYF.

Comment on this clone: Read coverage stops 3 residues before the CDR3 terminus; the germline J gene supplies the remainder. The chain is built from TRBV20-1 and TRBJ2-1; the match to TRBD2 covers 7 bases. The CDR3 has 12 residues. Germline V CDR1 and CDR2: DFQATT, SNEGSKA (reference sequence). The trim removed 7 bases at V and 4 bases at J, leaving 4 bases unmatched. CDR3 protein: CSVPGLYNEQFF. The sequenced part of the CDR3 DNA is TGCAGTGTCCCGGGACTATACAATGAG.

Incomplete CDR3 DNA: TGCGCCAGCAGACAAGAACAGGGGCGGACG. Protein: CASRQEQGRT. The CDR3 in its entirety is CASRQEQGRTQYF. The chain uses TRBV5-1 and TRBJ2-3, with 7 bases lining up with TRBD1. The observed sequence ends 3 residues before the CDR3 terminus, with the missing tail filled in from the germline J gene. There are 13 residues in the CDR3. CDR1 and CDR2 from the germline V gene are SGHRS and YFSETQ.

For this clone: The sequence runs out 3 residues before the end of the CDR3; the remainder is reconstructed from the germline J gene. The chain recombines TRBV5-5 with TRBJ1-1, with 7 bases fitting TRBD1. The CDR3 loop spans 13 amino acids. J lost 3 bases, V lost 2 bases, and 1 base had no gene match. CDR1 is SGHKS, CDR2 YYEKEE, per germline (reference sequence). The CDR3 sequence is CASSFQGDTEAFF. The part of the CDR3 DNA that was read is TGTGCCAGCAGCTTTCAGGGGGACACTGAA.

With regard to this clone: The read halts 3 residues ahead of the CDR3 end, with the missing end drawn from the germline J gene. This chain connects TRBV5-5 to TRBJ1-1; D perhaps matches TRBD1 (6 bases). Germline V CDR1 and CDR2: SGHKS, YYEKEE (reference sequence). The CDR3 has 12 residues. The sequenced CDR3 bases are TGTGCCAGCAGCTTGATTGGGACAGAA. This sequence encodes CASSLIGTE. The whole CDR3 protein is CASSLIGTEAFF.